A single T cell receptor beta chain is shown here with its context. No antigen is known for it. Unique molecular identifiers featured in each of the TCR beta cDNA libraries. TCRdb fed the PCR reads into MiXCR, producing one record per CDR3 protein. Among more than 450,000 distinct CDR3 sequences listed, roughly 34% were seen once. This CDR3 spans 18 amino acids. V gave up 4 bases and J gave up 0 bases, with 18 bases separating them. Per germline, CDR1 MGHRA and CDR2 YSYEKL. The record originates from a study of post-analysis software for immune sequencing data. The study, taken as a whole, reports: Among a handful of TRBV segments more frequent in patients than controls were TRBV5-6, TRBV5-1 and TRBV20-1.

Material for sequencing was blood. This chain uses TRBV4-1 with TRBJ1-4; D not resolved. The sequence derives from a girl between 2 and 17 years old with multiple sclerosis. The CDR3: CASSRDPGSLTTNEKLFF. CDR3 DNA sequence: TGCGCCAGCAGCCGAGACCCCGGATCTCTAACAACTAATGAAAAACTGTTTTTT.